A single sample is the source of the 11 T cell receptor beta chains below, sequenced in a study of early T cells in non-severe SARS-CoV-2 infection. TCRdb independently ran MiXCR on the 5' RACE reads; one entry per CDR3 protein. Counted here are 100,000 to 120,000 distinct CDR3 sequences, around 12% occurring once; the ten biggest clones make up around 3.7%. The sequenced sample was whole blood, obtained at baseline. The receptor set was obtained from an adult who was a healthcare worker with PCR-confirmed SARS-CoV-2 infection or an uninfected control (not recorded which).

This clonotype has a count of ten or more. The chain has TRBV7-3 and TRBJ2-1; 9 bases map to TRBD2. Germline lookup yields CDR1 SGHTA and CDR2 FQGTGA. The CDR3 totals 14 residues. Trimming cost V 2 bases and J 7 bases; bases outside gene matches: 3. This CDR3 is CASSLAGGPNEQFF. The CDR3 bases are TGTGCCAGCAGCTTAGCGGGAGGGCCTAATGAGCAGTTCTTC. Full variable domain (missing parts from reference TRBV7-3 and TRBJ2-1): GAGVSQTPSNKVTEKGKYVELRCDPISGHTALYWYRQSLGQGPEFLIYFQGTGAADDSGLPNDRFFAVRPEGSVSTLKIQRTERGDSAVYLCASSLAGGPNEQFFGPGTRLTVL.

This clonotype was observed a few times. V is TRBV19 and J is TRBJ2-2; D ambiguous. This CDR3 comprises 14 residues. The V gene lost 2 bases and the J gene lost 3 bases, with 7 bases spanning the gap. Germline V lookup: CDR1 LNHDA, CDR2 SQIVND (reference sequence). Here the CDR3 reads CASSIISHTGELFF. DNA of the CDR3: TGTGCCAGTAGTATAATCAGCCACACCGGGGAGCTGTTTTTT. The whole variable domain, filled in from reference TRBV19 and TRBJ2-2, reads DGGITQSPKYLFRKEGQNVTLSCEQNLNHDAMYWYRQDPGQGLRLIYYSQIVNDFQKGDIAEGYSVSREKKESFPLTVTSAQKNPTAFYLCASSIISHTGELFFGEGSRLTVL.

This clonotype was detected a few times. The CDR3 region has the DNA TGTGCCAGCAGGGGACAGACCTTGGGCAATCAGCCCCAGCATTTT. This codes for CASRGQTLGNQPQHF. The chain has TRBV2 and TRBJ1-5; 7 nucleotides align to TRBD1. The V gene end was trimmed by 6 bases and the J gene end by 2 bases; junction bases not matched to a gene: 7. In germline, CDR1 is SNHLY, CDR2 FYNNEI. CDR3 size: 15 residues.

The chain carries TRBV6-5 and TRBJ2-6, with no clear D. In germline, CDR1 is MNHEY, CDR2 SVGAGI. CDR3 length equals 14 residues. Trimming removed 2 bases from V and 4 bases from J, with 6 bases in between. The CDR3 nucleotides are TGTGCCAGCAGTTACGAGAGCGGGGCCAACGTCCTGACTTTC. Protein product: CASSYESGANVLTF.

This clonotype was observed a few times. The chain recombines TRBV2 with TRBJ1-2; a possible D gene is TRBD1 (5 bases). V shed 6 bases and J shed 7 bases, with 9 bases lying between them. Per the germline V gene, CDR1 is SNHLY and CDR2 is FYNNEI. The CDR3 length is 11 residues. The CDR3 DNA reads TGTGCCAGCAGCCAGGGCTCTGGCTACACCTTC. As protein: CASSQGSGYTF.

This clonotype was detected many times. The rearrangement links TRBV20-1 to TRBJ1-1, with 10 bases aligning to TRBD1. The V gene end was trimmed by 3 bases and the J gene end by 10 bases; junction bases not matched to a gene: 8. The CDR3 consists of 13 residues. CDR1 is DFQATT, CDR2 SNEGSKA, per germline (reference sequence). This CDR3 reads CSARTGGLKGAFF. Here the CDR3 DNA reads TGCAGTGCTAGGACAGGGGGCCTTAAAGGAGCTTTCTTT.

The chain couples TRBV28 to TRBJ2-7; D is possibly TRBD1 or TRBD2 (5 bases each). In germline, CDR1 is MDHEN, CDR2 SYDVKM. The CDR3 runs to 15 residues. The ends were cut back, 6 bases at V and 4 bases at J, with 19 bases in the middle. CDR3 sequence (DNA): TGTGCCAGCAGGCCCGGGACCGAAGCACAGTACGAGCAGTACTTC. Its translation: CASRPGTEAQYEQYF.

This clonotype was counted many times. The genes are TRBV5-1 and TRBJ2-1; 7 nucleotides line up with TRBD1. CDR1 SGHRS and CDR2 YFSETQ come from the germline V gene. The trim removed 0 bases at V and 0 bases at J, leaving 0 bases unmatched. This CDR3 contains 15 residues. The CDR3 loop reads CASSLGTGSYNEQFF. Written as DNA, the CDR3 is TGCGCCAGCAGCTTGGGGACAGGCTCCTACAATGAGCAGTTCTTC.

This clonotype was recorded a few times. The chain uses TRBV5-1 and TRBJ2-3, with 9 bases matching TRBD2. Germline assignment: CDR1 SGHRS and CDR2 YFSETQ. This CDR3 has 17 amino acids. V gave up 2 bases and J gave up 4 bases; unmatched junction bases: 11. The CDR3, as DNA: TGCGCCAGCAGCTTAGGGACTAGCCATTTCTCCCCAGATACGCAGTATTTT. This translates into CASSLGTSHFSPDTQYF.

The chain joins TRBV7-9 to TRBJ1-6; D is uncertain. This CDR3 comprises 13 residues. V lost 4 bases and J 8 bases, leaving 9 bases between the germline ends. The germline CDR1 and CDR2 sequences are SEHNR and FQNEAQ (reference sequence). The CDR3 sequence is CASSSSGYSPLHF. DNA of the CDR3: TGTGCCAGCAGCTCCTCGGGATATTCACCCCTCCACTTT.

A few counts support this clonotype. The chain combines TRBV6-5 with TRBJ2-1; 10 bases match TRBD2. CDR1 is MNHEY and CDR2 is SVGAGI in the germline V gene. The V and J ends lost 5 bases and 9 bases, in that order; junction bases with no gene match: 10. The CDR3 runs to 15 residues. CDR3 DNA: TGTGCCAGCAGTCAGAGCGGGAGGGCGGGGAGTGAGCAGTTCTTC. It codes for CASSQSGRAGSEQFF.